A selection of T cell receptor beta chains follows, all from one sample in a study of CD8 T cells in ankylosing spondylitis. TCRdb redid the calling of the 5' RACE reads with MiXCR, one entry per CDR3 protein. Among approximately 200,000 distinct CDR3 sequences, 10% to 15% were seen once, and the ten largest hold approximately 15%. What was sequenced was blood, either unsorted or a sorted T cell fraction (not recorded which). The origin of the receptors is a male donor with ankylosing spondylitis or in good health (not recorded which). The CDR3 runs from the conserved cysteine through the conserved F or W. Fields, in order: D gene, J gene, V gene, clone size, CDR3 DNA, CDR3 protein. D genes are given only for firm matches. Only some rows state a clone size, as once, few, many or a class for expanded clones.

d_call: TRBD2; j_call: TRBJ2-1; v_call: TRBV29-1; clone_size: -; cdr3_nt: TGCAGCGTTGATCGCGGGACTAGCGGAAAGTACAATGAGCAGTTCTTC; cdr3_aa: CSVDRGTSGKYNEQFF
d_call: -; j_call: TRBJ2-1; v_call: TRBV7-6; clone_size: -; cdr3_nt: TGTGCCAGCAGCTTAGCTAGGGCAGGGCCTGAGCAGTTCTTC; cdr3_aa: CASSLARAGPEQFF
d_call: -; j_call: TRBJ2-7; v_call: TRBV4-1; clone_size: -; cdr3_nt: TGCGCCAGCAGCCAAGCACTGCAGGATAGCTACGAGCAGTACTTC; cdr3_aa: CASSQALQDSYEQYF
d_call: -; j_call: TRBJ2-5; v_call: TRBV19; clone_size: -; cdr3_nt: TGTGCCAGTAGTATGTCGGGGCAAGAGACCCAGTACTTC; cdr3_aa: CASSMSGQETQYF
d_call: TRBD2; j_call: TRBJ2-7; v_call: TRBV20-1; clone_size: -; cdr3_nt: TGCAGTGCTAACCAGCGGGAGGGTCCCAGCTACGAGCAGTACTTC; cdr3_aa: CSANQREGPSYEQYF
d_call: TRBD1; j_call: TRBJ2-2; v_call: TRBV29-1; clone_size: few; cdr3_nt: TGCAGCGTCGCTTGGGGGACAGGGGGCACCGGGGAGCTGTTTTTT; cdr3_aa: CSVAWGTGGTGELFF
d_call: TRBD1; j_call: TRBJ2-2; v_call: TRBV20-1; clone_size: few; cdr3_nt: TGCAGTGCTAGAGATCCTGAGACAGGGGATTCCGGGGAGCTGTTTTTT; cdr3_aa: CSARDPETGDSGELFF
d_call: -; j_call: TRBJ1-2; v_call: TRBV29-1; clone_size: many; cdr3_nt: TGCAGCGTTGAGAGGGGCCCCTCCGATGGCTACACCTTC; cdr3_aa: CSVERGPSDGYTF
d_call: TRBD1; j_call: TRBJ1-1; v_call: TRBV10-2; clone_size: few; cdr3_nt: TGCGCCAGCAGTGAGAGGGACAGGGGGGTAAACACTGAAGCTTTCTTT; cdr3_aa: CASSERDRGVNTEAFF
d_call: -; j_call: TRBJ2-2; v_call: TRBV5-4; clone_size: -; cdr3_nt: TGTGCCAGCAGCTTGGAGGCAGGAACTGGCACCGGGGAGCTGTTTTTT; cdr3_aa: CASSLEAGTGTGELFF
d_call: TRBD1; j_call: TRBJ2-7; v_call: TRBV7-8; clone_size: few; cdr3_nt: TGTGCCAGCACACTATACGGGACAGGGAACGTAAACGAGCAGTACTTC; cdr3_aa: CASTLYGTGNVNEQYF
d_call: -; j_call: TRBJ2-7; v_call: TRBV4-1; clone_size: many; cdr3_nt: TGCGCCAGCAGCCAGCTGGGCGTAGACGAGCAGTACTTC; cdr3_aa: CASSQLGVDEQYF
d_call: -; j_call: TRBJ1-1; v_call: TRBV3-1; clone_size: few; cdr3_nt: TGTGCCAGCAGCCCCTTCTTGGACAGTTTGAACACTGAAGCTTTCTTT; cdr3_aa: CASSPFLDSLNTEAFF
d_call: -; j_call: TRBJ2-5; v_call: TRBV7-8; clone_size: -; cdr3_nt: TGTGCCAGCAGCTTAGAATCGCTAGAGACCCAGTACTTC; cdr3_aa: CASSLESLETQYF
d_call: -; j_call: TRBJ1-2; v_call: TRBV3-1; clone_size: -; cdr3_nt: TGTGCCAGCAGCCAAGACGAGGATGGCTACACCTTC; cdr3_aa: CASSQDEDGYTF
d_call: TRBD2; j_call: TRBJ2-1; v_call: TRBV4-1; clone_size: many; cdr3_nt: TGCGCCAGCAGCGCGGTAGCGGGAGGCAATGAGCAGTTCTTC; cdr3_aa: CASSAVAGGNEQFF
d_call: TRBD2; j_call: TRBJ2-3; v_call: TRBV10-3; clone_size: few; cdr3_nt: TGTGCCATCAGTGACGGGACTAGCGGGGGCACAGATACGCAGTATTTT; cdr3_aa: CAISDGTSGGTDTQYF
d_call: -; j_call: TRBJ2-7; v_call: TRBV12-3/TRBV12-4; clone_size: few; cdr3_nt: TGTGCCAGCAGTTTGCAGTCTTCCTACGAGCAGTACTTC; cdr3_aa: CASSLQSSYEQYF
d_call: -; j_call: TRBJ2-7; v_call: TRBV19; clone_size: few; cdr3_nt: TGTGCCAGTAGTATAGGAACAGGTCCTACCGAGCAGTACTTC; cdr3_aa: CASSIGTGPTEQYF
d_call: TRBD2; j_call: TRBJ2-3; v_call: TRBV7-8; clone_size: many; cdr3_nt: TGTGCCACCATTCCGGCGGGGGAGGCAGATACGCAGTATTTT; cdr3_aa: CATIPAGEADTQYF
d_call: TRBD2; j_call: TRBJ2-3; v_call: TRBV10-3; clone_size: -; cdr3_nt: TGTGCCATCAGGATCGTGACTAGCGGAACAGATACGCAGTATTTT; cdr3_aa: CAIRIVTSGTDTQYF
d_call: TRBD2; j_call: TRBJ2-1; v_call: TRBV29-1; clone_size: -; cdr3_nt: TGCAGCGTTTTGGGTACTAGCGGGATATACAATGAGCAGTTCTTC; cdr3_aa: CSVLGTSGIYNEQFF